A selection of T cell receptor beta chains follows, all from one sample in a study of cytomegalovirus exposure and HLA in healthy donors. Sequenced by immunoSEQ multiplex PCR; TCRdb stores in-frame clones only, minus some. Of some 170,000 clones listed, roughly 80% are singletons. Material for sequencing was PBMCs. All receptors come from a girl aged 2 to 10 in good health and CMV-seropositive. The CDR3 runs from the conserved cysteine through the conserved F or W. A D gene is named only where the DNA matches it firmly. Clone size, where shown, is once, few, many, or a class for clones that have expanded.

size	D	J	V	CDR3	DNA
NA	NA	TRBJ1-2	TRBV19	CASSIEIFGGNYGYTF	TGTGCCAGTAGTATAGAGATCTTCGGGGGAAACTATGGCTACACCTTC
NA	NA	TRBJ2-3	TRBV6-1	CASSEGQGGGRDTQYF	TGTGCCAGCAGTGAAGGACAGGGAGGAGGGAGGGATACGCAGTATTTT
NA	TRBD1	TRBJ1-2	TRBV9	CASSLTGMANYGYTF	TGTGCCAGCAGCCTGACAGGGATGGCTAACTATGGCTACACCTTC
NA	NA	TRBJ2-3	TRBV9	CASSVKGSGLRTDTQYF	TGTGCCAGCAGCGTTAAGGGGTCGGGTCTACGCACAGATACGCAGTATTTT
NA	TRBD2	TRBJ2-1	TRBV9	CASSVTSGSKVLVDEQFF	TGTGCCAGCAGCGTGACTAGCGGGAGTAAGGTTTTGGTCGATGAGCAGTTCTTC
NA	NA	TRBJ2-2	TRBV7-2	CASNGARDFYTGELFF	TGTGCCAGCAATGGGGCCCGGGACTTTTACACCGGGGAGCTGTTTTTT
once	NA	TRBJ2-3	TRBV30	CAWSVTAITDTQYF	TGTGCCTGGAGTGTAACAGCCATCACAGATACGCAGTATTTT
NA	NA	TRBJ2-2	TRBV5-4	CASSLNEGASTGELFF	TGTGCCAGCAGCTTGAATGAGGGAGCGAGCACCGGGGAGCTGTTTTTT
NA	NA	TRBJ2-2	TRBV30	CAWSPIGAGELFF	TGTGCCTGGAGTCCGATCGGGGCCGGGGAGCTGTTTTTT
NA	TRBD2	TRBJ2-1	TRBV5-4	CASSRLAGPMNEQFF	TGTGCCAGCAGCAGACTAGCGGGACCGATGAATGAGCAGTTCTTC
NA	NA	TRBJ1-1	TRBV7-8	CASSLTRDEAFF	TGTGCCAGCAGCTTAACCAGGGATGAAGCTTTCTTT
NA	NA	TRBJ1-1	TRBV5-1	CASSLASYDTEAFF	TGCGCCAGCAGCTTGGCCTCGTATGACACTGAAGCTTTCTTT
NA	NA	TRBJ1-5	TRBV7-9	CASSSGSWGSGQPQHF	TGTGCCAGCAGCTCGGGCTCCTGGGGGAGCGGGCAGCCCCAGCATTTT
NA	TRBD1	TRBJ2-2	TRBV5-6	CASSSDRGTGELFF	TGTGCCAGCAGCTCGGACAGGGGGACCGGGGAGCTGTTTTTT
NA	TRBD1	TRBJ1-5	TRBV5-1	CASSPQGASNQPQHF	TGCGCCAGCAGCCCACAGGGGGCGAGCAATCAGCCCCAGCATTTT
NA	NA	TRBJ2-5	TRBV10-2	CASSETGETQYF	TGCGCCAGCAGTGAGACAGGGGAGACCCAGTACTTC
NA	TRBD1	TRBJ1-1	TRBV30	CAWSVTGASTEAFF	TGTGCCTGGAGTGTAACAGGGGCTTCCACTGAAGCTTTCTTT
NA	NA	TRBJ1-3	TRBV6-1	CASSEAYQGWGNTIYF	TGTGCCAGCAGTGAAGCGTACCAGGGGTGGGGAAACACCATATATTTT
NA	TRBD2	TRBJ2-5	TRBV9	CASTTSGSSETQYF	TGTGCCAGCACAACTAGCGGGAGCTCTGAGACCCAGTACTTC
NA	TRBD1	TRBJ1-1	TRBV5-1	CASSLQGVQDTEAFF	TGCGCCAGCAGCCTCCAGGGGGTGCAGGACACTGAAGCTTTCTTT
NA	NA	TRBJ1-1	TRBV28	CASSEKGGRGAEAFF	TGTGCCAGCAGCGAAAAGGGGGGGCGGGGCGCTGAAGCTTTCTTT
once	TRBD2	TRBJ2-2	TRBV7-6	CASSLVGLAGTGELFF	TGTGCCAGCAGCTTAGTAGGACTAGCCGGCACCGGGGAGCTGTTTTTT
NA	NA	TRBJ2-3	TRBV28	CASSFRLASDTQYF	TGTGCCAGCAGTTTTCGCCTAGCGTCAGATACGCAGTATTTT
NA	NA	TRBJ2-1	TRBV4-1	CASSSKTRRLDNEQFF	TGCGCCAGCAGTTCGAAAACAAGGAGACTAGACAATGAGCAGTTCTTC
NA	TRBD1	TRBJ2-7	TRBV19	CATKKDRVSYEQYF	TGTGCCACCAAAAAGGACAGGGTCTCCTACGAGCAGTACTTC
NA	NA	TRBJ2-3	TRBV30	CAWSGDNTDTQYF	TGTGCCTGGAGTGGAGATAATACAGATACGCAGTATTTT
NA	TRBD1	TRBJ2-7	TRBV30	CARTDRGMTYEQYF	TGTGCCCGAACGGACAGGGGGATGACCTACGAGCAGTACTTC
NA	TRBD2	TRBJ2-3	TRBV10-1	CASGKTQRGPGDTQYF	TGCGCCAGCGGGAAGACTCAGCGGGGGCCGGGGGATACGCAGTATTTT
NA	TRBD2	TRBJ2-5	TRBV5-1	CASSDGTSGNLETQYF	TGCGCCAGCTCGGACGGGACTAGCGGTAATCTGGAGACCCAGTACTTC
NA	NA	TRBJ1-3	TRBV30	CAWTLSSGNTIYF	TGTGCCTGGACACTGAGCTCTGGAAACACCATATATTTT
NA	NA	TRBJ1-5	TRBV28	CASSPAGATQPQHF	TGTGCCAGCAGCCCCGCAGGGGCCACTCAGCCCCAGCATTTT
NA	NA	TRBJ2-3	TRBV7-9	CASGRDIQITDTQYF	TGTGCCAGCGGGAGGGACATCCAAATCACAGATACGCAGTATTTT
NA	TRBD2	TRBJ2-1	TRBV27	CASSLLAGVKEQFF	TGTGCCAGCAGTTTACTAGCGGGAGTAAAGGAGCAGTTCTTC
many	TRBD2	TRBJ2-2	TRBV6-4	CASSDRASGRLFF	TGTGCCAGCAGTGACAGGGCTAGCGGGAGGCTGTTTTTT
NA	NA	TRBJ2-3	TRBV29-1	CSVVPRPDTQYF	TGCAGCGTTGTTCCGAGGCCAGATACGCAGTATTTT
NA	NA	TRBJ1-3	TRBV6-1	CASSQDHSGNTIYF	TGTGCCAGCAGTCAGGATCACTCTGGAAACACCATATATTTT
once	NA	TRBJ2-1	TRBV28	CASSLIDYEQFF	TGTGCCAGCAGTTTAATCGACTATGAGCAGTTCTTC
NA	NA	TRBJ2-7	TRBV19	CASSIETANYEQYF	TGTGCCAGTAGTATAGAGACAGCAAACTACGAGCAGTACTTC
NA	NA	TRBJ1-1	TRBV6-5	CASSYRHLMNTEAFF	TGTGCCAGCAGTTACCGACACTTAATGAACACTGAAGCTTTCTTT
once	NA	TRBJ2-2	TRBV7-9	CASSFSVYTGELFF	TGTGCCAGCAGCTTTTCTGTTTATACCGGGGAGCTGTTTTTT
NA	NA	TRBJ1-3	TRBV29-1	CSVVRAATNTIYF	TGCAGCGTTGTACGTGCGGCTACCAACACCATATATTTT